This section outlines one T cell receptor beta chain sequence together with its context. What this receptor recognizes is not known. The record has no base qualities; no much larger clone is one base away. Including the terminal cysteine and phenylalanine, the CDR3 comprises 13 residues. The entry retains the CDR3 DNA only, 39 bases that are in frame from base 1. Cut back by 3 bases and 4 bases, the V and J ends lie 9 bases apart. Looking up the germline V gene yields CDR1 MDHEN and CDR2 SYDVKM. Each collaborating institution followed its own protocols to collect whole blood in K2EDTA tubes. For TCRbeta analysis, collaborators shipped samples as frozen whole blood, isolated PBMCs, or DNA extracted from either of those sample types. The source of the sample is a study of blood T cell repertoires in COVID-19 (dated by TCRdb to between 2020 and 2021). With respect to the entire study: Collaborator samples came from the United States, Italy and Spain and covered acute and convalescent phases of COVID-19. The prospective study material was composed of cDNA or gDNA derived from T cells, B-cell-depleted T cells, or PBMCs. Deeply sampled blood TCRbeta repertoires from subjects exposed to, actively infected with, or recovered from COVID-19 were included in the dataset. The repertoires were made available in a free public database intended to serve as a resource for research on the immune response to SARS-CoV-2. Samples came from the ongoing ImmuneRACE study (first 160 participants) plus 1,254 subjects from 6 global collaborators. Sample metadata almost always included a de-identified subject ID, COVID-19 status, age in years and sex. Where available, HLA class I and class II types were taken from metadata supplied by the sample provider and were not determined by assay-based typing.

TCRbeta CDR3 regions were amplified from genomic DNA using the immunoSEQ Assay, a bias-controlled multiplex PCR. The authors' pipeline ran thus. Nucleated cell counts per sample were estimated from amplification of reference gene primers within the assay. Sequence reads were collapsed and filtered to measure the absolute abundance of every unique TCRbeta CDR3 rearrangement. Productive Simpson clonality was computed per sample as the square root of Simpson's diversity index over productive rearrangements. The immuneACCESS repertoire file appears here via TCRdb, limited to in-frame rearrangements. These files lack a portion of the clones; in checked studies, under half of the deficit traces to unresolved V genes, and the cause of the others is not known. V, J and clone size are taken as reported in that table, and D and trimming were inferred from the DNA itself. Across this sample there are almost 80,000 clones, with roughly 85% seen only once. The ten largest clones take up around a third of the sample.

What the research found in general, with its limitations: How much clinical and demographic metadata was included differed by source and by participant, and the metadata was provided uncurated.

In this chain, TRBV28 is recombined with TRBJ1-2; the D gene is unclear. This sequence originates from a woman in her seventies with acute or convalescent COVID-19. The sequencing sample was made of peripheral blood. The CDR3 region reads CASSLGGSYGYTF. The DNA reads TGTGCCAGCAGTTTGGGAGGGAGCTATGGCTACACCTTC.